This passage covers 8 T cell receptor beta chains from one sample sequenced in a study of response to subunit inactivated influenza vaccine. TCRdb fed the RT-PCR reads into MiXCR, producing one record per CDR3 protein. The repertoire holds about 780,000 distinct CDR3 sequences, with about a fifth as singletons. The sequenced sample was PBMCs from blood, obtained around 5 days after vaccination. Receptors were obtained from a middle-aged man who received an inactivated influenza vaccine.

V and J are TRBV6-2 or TRBV6-3 and TRBJ2-1; 8 bases fit TRBD2. Germline V CDR1 and CDR2: MNHEY, SVGEGT. V dropped 2 bases and J dropped 8; count of bases not matched to a gene: 8. The CDR3 has 15 residues. The CDR3: CASSYRSSGFDEQFF. For the CDR3, the DNA is TGTGCCAGCAGTTACAGGTCTAGCGGGTTCGATGAGCAGTTCTTC.

This clonotype turned up a few times. This chain joins TRBV29-1 and TRBJ2-1; 9 nucleotides agree with TRBD1. V lost 6 bases and J lost 0; bases outside the gene matches: 3. Germline V gene lookup returns CDR1 SQVTM and CDR2 ANQGSEA. This CDR3 comprises 14 residues. CDR3 amino acids: CSVQGQGSYNEQFF. The CDR3 DNA is TGCAGCGTGCAGGGACAGGGCTCCTACAATGAGCAGTTCTTC.

This clonotype was picked up many times. The rearrangement links TRBV20-1 to TRBJ2-7; D possibly corresponds to TRBD1 (6 bases). CDR3 length: 13 amino acids. Trimming left V 3 bases short and J 1 base short, with 10 bases between. Germline V gene data show CDR1 as DFQATT and CDR2 as SNEGSKA (reference sequence). CDR3 protein: CSARGRGSYEQYF. CDR3 sequence (DNA): TGCAGTGCTAGGGGCAGGGGTTCCTACGAGCAGTACTTC.

This clonotype was seen a handful of times. This rearrangement joins TRBV12-3 or TRBV12-4 to TRBJ2-2, with no clear D. Trimming pared 0 bases from V and 4 bases from J, leaving 12 bases between. This CDR3 has 16 residues. The CDR3 protein is CASSLAAGRSTGELFF. The DNA for the CDR3 is TGTGCCAGCAGTTTAGCGGCCGGACGGAGCACCGGGGAGCTGTTTTTT.

A few counts support this clonotype. The V gene is TRBV12-3 or TRBV12-4, the J gene TRBJ2-2, with TRBD2 as a possible D gene (6 bases). Deletions cut 4 bases from V and 6 bases from J, with 9 bases between. The CDR3 runs 13 residues. The CDR3 spells CASSSGSSGELFF. The CDR3 region has the DNA TGTGCCAGCAGTTCCGGGAGCTCCGGGGAGCTGTTTTTT.

This clonotype was seen repeatedly, ten times or more. J is TRBJ2-1 and V is TRBV5-1, with a possible D match to TRBD1 (5 bases). Per germline, CDR1 SGHRS and CDR2 YFSETQ. CDR3 size: 18 residues. Trimming removed 0 bases at V and 0 bases at J, with 16 bases between. In DNA form, the CDR3 reads TGCGCCAGCAGCTTGGGACAGCTAACGTGGAGCTCCTACAATGAGCAGTTCTTC. Amino acids: CASSLGQLTWSSYNEQFF.

The chain has TRBV18 and TRBJ1-2; D uncertain. V was clipped by 1 base and J by 5 bases, with 8 bases between them. Germline CDR1 and CDR2: KGHSH and LQKENI. The CDR3 consists of 13 residues. DNA for the CDR3: TGTGCCAGCTCACCACGCAACCCTTATGGCTACACCTTC. Translated, it gives CASSPRNPYGYTF.

This chain links TRBV29-1 with TRBJ1-1, with unresolved D. CDR1 SQVTM and CDR2 ANQGSEA come from the germline V gene. V gave up 5 bases and J gave up 0 bases, with 13 bases separating them. CDR3 length equals 14 residues. CDR3 coding DNA: TGCAGCGTTAGTGGGAAGCGCCTGAACACTGAAGCTTTCTTT. Its translation is CSVSGKRLNTEAFF.